This T cell receptor (beta chain) is from a study of early T cells in non-severe SARS-CoV-2 infection. This clonotype was seen more than once but under ten times. Germline values: CDR1 LGHDT, CDR2 YNNKEL (reference sequence). This CDR3 comprises 14 residues. The ends lost 1 base at V and 8 bases at J; junction bases unmatched: 4. Via MiXCR, TCRdb re-called the 5' RACE reads, giving one row per CDR3 protein. This sample has over 45,000 distinct CDR3 sequences; about 10% occur once, and the top ten carry approximately 6.5%. This clonotype originated in an adult who was a healthcare worker with PCR-confirmed SARS-CoV-2 infection or an uninfected control (not recorded which). This rearrangement joins TRBV3-1 to TRBJ2-1, with 8 bases that match TRBD2. The sequencing input was whole blood. CDR3 DNA sequence: TGTGCCAGCAGCCAAGTGGAGACTAGCGATGAGCAGTTCTTC. Its protein product is CASSQVETSDEQFF.